This TCR beta chain was observed in a study of shared clonotypes between healthy human individuals. For this clone: The antigen is undetermined.

General study results and limits: Naive subsets tended to show greater estimated richness than memory subsets.

V shed 4 bases and J 5 bases; nucleotides not matched to a gene: 10. The CDR3 spans 15 residues. CDR1 is KGHSH, CDR2 LQKENI, per germline. Produced via immunoSEQ multiplex PCR; TCRdb's table is partial and in-frame only. The table includes millions of clones, over 85% detected once. The sequenced material came from naive CD4+ T cells sorted from blood. Subset here: CD45RA+ positively selected. V gene TRBV18 combines with J gene TRBJ2-7; 8 bases are shared with TRBD1. The sequence came from a man between 18 and 29 years old in good health. This chain's CDR3 is CASSLPGQGGNEQYF. CDR3 sequence (DNA): TGTGCCAGCTCACTACCCGGACAGGGTGGCAACGAGCAGTACTTC.